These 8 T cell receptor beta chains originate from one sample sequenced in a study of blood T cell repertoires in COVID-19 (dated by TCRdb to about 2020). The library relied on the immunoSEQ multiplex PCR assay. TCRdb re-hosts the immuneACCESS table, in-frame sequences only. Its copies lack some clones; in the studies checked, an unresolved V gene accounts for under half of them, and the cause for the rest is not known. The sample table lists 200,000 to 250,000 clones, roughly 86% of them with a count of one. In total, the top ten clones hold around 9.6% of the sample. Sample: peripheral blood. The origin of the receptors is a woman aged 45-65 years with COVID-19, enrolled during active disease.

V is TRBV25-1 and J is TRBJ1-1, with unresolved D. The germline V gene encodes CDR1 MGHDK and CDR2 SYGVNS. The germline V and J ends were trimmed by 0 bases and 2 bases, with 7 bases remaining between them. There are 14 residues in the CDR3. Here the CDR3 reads CASSEYSGNTEAFF. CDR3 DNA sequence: TGTGCCAGCAGTGAATATTCGGGTAACACTGAAGCTTTCTTT.

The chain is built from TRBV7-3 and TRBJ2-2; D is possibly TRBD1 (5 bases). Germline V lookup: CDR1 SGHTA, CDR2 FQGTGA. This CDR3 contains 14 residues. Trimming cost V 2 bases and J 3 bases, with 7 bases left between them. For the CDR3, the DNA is TGTGCCAGCAGCTTATCAGGGTACACCGGGGAGCTGTTTTTT. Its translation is CASSLSGYTGELFF.

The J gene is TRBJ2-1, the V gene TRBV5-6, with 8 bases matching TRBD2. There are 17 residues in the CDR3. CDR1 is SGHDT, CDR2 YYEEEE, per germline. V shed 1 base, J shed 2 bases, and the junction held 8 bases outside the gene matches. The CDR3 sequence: CASSLIIRGGAYNEQFF. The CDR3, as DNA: TGTGCCAGCAGCTTGATTATACGGGGGGGCGCCTACAATGAGCAGTTCTTC.

CDR3 in amino acids: CASSARAGWEEELFF. DNA of the CDR3: TGTGCCAGTAGTGCCCGAGCGGGCTGGGAGGAGGAGCTGTTTTTT. The V gene is TRBV19, the J gene TRBJ2-2, with a possible D match to TRBD2 (6 bases). The CDR3 covers 15 residues. V lost 5 bases and J lost 10, with 20 bases in between. CDR1 and CDR2 from the germline V gene are LNHDA and SQIVND (reference sequence). Full variable domain (outside the CDR3, taken from reference TRBV19 and TRBJ2-2): DGGITQSPKYLFRKEGQNVTLSCEQNLNHDAMYWYRQDPGQGLRLIYYSQIVNDFQKGDIAEGYSVSREKKESFPLTVTSAQKNPTAFYLCASSARAGWEEELFFGEGSRLTVL.

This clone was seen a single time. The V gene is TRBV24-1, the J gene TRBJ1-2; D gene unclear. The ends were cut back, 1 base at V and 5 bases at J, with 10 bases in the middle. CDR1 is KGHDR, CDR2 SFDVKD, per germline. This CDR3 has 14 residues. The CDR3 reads CATSDFSEGYGYTF. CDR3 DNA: TGTGCCACCAGTGATTTTTCAGAGGGTTATGGCTACACCTTC.

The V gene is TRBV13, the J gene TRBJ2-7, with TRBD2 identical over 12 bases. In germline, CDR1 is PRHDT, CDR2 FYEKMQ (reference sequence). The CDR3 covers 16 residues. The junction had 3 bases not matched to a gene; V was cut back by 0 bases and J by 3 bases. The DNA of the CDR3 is TGTGCCAGCAGCTTAGGACTAGCGGGGGGCCACTACGAGCAGTACTTC. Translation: CASSLGLAGGHYEQYF. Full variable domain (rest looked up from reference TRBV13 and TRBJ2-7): AAGVIQSPRHLIKEKRETATLKCYPIPRHDTVYWYQQGPGQDPQFLISFYEKMQSDKGSIPDRFSAQQFSDYHSELNMSSLELGDSALYFCASSLGLAGGHYEQYFGPGTRLTVT.

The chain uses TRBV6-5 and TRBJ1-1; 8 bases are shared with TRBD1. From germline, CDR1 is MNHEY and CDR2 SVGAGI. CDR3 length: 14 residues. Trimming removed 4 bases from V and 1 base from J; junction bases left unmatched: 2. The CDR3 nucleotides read TGTGCCAGCAGTTTTACAGGGGGGAACACTGAAGCTTTCTTT. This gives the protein CASSFTGGNTEAFF.

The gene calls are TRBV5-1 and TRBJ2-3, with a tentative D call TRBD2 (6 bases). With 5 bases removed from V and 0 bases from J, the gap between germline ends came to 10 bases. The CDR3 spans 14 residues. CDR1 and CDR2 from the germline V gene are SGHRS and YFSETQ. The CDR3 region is CASRDGGSTDTQYF. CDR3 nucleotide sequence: TGCGCCAGCAGAGATGGAGGGAGCACAGATACGCAGTATTTT.